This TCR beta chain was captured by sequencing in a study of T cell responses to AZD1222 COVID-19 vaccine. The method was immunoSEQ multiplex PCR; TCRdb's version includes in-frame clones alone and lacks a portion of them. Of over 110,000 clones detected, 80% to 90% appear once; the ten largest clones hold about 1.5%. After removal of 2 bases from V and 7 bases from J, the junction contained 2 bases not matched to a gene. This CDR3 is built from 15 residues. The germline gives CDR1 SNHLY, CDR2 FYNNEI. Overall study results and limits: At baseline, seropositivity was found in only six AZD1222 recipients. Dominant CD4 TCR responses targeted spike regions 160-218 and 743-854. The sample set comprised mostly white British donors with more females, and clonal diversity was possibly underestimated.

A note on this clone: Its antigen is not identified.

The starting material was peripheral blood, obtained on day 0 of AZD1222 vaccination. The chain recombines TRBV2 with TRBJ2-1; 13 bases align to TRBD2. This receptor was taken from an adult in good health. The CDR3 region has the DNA TGTGCCAGCAGTGAATGGACTAGCGGGAGTAATGAGCAGTTCTTC. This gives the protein CASSEWTSGSNEQFF.